This T cell receptor beta chain was sequenced for a study of CD8 T cells in Susac syndrome. This CDR3 region has 15 residues. The V end lost 6 bases, the J end lost 3 bases, and 12 bases lay between the germline ends. RNA, at about 0.45 to 1 ug, was reverse transcribed with random hexamers. Amplification of the TCR beta CDR3 was carried out by immunoSEQ multiplex PCR, which spanned a total of 54 Vbeta and 13 Jbeta segments. TCRdb reprocessed the immunoSEQ multiplex PCR reads via MiXCR and lists one record per CDR3 protein. The sample lists approximately 120,000 distinct CDR3 sequences; about 96% were seen once.

The V and J genes are TRBV12-3 or TRBV12-4 and TRBJ1-6; D gene unclear. The sample consisted of CD4+ T cells from PBMCs. The clonotype originates from a human donor in good health. This chain's CDR3 is CASRETVNYNSPLHF. In nucleotides, the CDR3 is TGTGCCAGCAGGGAAACGGTCAACTATAATTCACCCCTCCACTTT.